This TCR beta chain was captured in a study of T cells in localized non-small cell lung cancer (TCRdb year 2020). Broadly, across the study: Comparing tumors with uninvolved tumor-adjacent lungs, the study looked at the T cell repertoires of roughly 250 patients with early-stage NSCLC. The cohort was made up of around 220 treatment-naive NSCLC patients whose localized lung tumors had been resected. The mean age of the NSCLC patients was 50 to 85 years, with 130 or so men and 85 to 110 women. What the study reported, not specific to this receptor: Of the top 100 tumor clones, a median of roughly 53 were detected in paired uninvolved adjacent lung; 28 were also among that lung's top 100. The highest T cell clonality was observed in uninvolved tumor-adjacent lung, where clonality exceeded that of tumor, suggesting that antigenic responses were more focused in uninvolved tumor-adjacent lung. Because multi-region tumor sequencing was not done, intratumor heterogeneity could not be ruled out. Longer overall survival was associated with higher blood T cell density, whereas shorter survival was associated with higher adjacent-lung clonality. Because the study design was exploratory, TCR variables were selected using unadjusted p-values without false-discovery rate correction.

TCR beta CDR3 regions were sequenced from DNA using the immunoSEQ Assay. Regarding the original processing steps: T cell density was computed as TCR beta template counts normalized to usable DNA estimated by amplifying housekeeping genes. The preseqR package was used to estimate richness by extrapolating to 400,000 templates for PBMC samples and to 120,000 templates for tissue samples. Clonality was calculated as one minus Pielou's evenness. Tissue-enriched TCRs were identified by differential abundance testing using productive amino-acid clonotypes, minimum total count 5 and alpha 0.1. Repertoire overlap between compartments was quantified with the Jaccard Index and Morisita Overlap Index. GLIPH grouped TCR beta CDR3s together with public tetramer-defined viral CDR3s, and a viral motif had to include at least three viral sequences and show V-gene enrichment. The table was pulled from immuneACCESS by TCRdb, which kept in-frame rearrangements only. Such tables lose some clones; where checked, under half of the loss comes from unresolved V genes, and the rest has no known cause. V, J and clone size reflect that table, while D and trimming were determined from the DNA. The sample table records more than 30,000 clones; nearly 90% of these occur just once. The ten largest clones represent around 4% of the sample.

Measured from the cysteine to the phenylalanine, the CDR3 is 12 residues long. CDR3 DNA only is kept here, 36 bases in frame from base 1. As encoded in the germline V gene (reference sequence), CDR1 is GTSNPN while CDR2 is SVGIG. Relative to germline, V is 5 bases shorter and J is 0 bases shorter, with 7 bases between their ends. At diagnosis, peripheral blood, uninvolved tumor-adjacent lung and tumor were collected and were preserved as a mix of fresh-frozen and FFPE material. For TCR repertoire profiling, blood samples were analyzed in the form of peripheral blood mononuclear cells. In the case of this clone: The antigen it binds to is not known. Base qualities were left out, and no much larger clone turns up one base away.

The chain is encoded by TRBV30 joined to TRBJ2-5; the D segment cannot be called with confidence. The sequencing here drew on peripheral blood mononuclear cells, taken before any cancer treatment. The sequence came from a woman aged 35 to 69 with stage III lung adenocarcinoma. The nucleotides read TGTGCCTGGGACCCTAACCAAGAGACCCAGTACTTC. Its protein product is CAWDPNQETQYF.